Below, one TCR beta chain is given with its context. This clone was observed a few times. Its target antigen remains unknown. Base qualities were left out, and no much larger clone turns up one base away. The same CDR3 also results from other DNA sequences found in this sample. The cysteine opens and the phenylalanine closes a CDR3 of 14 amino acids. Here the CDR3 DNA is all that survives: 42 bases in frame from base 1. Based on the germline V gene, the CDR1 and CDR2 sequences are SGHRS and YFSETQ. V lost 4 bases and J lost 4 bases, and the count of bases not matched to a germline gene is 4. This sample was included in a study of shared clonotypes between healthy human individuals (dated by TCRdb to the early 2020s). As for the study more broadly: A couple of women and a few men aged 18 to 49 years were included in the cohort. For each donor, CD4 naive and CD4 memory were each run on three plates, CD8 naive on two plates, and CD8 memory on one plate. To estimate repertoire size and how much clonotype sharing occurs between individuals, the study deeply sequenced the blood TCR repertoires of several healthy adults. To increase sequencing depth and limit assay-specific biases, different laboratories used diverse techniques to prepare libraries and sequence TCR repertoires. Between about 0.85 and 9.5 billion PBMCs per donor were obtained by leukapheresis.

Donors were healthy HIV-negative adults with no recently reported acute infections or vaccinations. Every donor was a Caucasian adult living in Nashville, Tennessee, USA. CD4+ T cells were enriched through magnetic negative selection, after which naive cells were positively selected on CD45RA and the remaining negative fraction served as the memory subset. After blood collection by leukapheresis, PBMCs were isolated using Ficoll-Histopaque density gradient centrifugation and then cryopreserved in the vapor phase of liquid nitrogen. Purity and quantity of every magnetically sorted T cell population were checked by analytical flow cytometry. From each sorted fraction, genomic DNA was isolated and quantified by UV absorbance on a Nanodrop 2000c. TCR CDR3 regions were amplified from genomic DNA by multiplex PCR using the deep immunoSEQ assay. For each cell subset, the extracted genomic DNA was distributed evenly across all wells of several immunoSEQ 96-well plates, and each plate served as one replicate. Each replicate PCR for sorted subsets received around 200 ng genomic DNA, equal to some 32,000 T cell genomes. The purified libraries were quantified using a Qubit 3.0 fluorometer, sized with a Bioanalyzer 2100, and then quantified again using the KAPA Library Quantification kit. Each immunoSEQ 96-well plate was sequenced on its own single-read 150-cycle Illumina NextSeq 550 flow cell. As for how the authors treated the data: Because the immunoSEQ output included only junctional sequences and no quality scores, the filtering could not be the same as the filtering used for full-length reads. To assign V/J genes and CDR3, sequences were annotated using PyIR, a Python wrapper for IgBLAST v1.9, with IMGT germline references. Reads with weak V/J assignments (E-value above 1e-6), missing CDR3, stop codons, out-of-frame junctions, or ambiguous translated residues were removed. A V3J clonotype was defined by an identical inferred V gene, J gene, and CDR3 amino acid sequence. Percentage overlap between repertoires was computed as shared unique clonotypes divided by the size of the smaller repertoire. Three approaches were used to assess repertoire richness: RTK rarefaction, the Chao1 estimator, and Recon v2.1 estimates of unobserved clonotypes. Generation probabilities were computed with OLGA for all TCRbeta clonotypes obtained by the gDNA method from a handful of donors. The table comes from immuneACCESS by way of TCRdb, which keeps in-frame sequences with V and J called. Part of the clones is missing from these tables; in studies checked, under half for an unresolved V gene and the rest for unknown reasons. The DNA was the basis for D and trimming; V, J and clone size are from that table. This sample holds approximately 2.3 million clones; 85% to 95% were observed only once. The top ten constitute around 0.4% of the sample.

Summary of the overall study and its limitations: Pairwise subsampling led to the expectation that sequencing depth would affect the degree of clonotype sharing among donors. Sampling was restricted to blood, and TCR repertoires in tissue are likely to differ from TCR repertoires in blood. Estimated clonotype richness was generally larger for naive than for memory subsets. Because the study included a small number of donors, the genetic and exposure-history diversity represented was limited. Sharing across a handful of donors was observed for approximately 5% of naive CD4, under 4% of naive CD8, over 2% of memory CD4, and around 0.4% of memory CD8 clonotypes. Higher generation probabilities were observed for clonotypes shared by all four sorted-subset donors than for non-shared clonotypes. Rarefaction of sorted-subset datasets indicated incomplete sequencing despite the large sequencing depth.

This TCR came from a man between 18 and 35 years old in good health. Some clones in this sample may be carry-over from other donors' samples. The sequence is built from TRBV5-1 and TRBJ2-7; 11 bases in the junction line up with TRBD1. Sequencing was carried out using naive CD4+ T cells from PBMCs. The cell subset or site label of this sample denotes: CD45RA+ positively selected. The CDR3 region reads CASSAGQGAYEQYF. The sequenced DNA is TGCGCCAGCAGCGCCGGACAGGGGGCTTACGAGCAGTACTTC. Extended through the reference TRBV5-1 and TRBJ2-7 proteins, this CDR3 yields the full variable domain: KAGVTQTPRYLIKTRGQQVTLSCSPISGHRSVSWYQQTPGQGLQFLFEYFSETQRNKGNFPGRFSGRQFSNSRSEMNVSTLELGDSALYLCASSAGQGAYEQYFGPGTRLTVT.